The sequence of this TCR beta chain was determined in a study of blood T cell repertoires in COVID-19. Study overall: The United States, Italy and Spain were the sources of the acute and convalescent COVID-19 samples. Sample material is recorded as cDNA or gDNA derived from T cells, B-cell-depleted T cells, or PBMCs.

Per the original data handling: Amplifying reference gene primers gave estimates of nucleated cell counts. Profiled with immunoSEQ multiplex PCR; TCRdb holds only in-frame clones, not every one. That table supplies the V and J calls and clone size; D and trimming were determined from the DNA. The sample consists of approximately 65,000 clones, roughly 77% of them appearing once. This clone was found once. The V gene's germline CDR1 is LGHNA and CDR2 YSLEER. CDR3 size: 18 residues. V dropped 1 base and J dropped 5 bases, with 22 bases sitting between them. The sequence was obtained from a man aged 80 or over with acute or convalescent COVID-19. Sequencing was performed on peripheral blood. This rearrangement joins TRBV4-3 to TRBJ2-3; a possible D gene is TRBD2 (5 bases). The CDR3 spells CASSQGGQAGTEGDTQYF. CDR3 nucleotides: TGCGCCAGCAGCCAAGGTGGTCAGGCCGGCACCGAGGGAGATACGCAGTATTTT.